The rows below give T cell receptor beta chains drawn from one sample of a study of CD8+CD57+ T cells in acquired aplastic anemia. A single record per CDR3 protein comes from TCRdb applying MiXCR to the reads. The data contain approximately 300,000 distinct CDR3 sequences, roughly 53% of them singletons. Material: sorted CD4+, CD8+, or CD8+CD57+ T cells (not recorded which) from PBMCs. The receptors derive from a human donor with aplastic anemia. CDR3s include the opening cysteine and the closing phenylalanine or tryptophan. Each record gives: J gene, V gene, clone size, CDR3 protein. Size is omitted from some rows. Given values are once, few, many or a class for expanded clones.

TRBJ1-1	TRBV5-1	.	CASSRRDRGDEAFF
TRBJ2-7	TRBV19	.	CASSRQGKSYEQYF
TRBJ2-7	TRBV29-1	many	CSVTESYYEQYF
TRBJ2-7	TRBV2	.	CASSGRTGPYEQYF
TRBJ2-3	TRBV20-1	.	CGTTGGETDTQYF
TRBJ2-3	TRBV24-1	once	CATSDPSTDTQYF
TRBJ2-1	TRBV5-4	.	CASSLAYEQFF
TRBJ2-3	TRBV2	many	CASSPGTSGTTDTQYF
TRBJ2-3	TRBV24-1	few	CATSVQGGGDTQYF
TRBJ2-5	TRBV2	few	CASSRLVSDQETQYF
TRBJ2-7	TRBV5-1	many	CASSLTGTSGVYEQYF
TRBJ2-5	TRBV7-8	.	CASSKGTSGQETQYF
TRBJ2-1	TRBV6-6	many	CASKNGGFPHEQFF
TRBJ2-5	TRBV2	.	CASQLRRGRGETQYF
.	TRBV7-3	.	CASSFRLAGGDEQFF
TRBJ1-1	TRBV15	.	CATSSGQGYTEAFF
TRBJ1-5	TRBV7-9	.	CASSLGGQGRNQPQHF